The sequence of this T cell receptor beta chain was determined in a study of T cells in Graves' hyperthyroidism and ophthalmopathy. Clinical symptoms, serum thyroxine, TRAb, thyroid ultrasound and orbital computed tomography informed diagnoses. This clonotype was observed many times. Its antigen is still unknown. Amplified TCR beta CDR3 regions derived from RNA transcripts. First-round RT-PCR targeting the TCR CDR3 was performed with the HTBI primer set. MiXCR, applied by TCRdb to the multiplex PCR reads, yields one record per CDR3 protein. The sample consists of roughly 500,000 distinct CDR3 sequences, approximately 48% of them appearing once. The V and J ends lost 3 bases and 1 base respectively, with 6 bases between them. Per germline, CDR1 SGHAT and CDR2 FQNNGV. The CDR3 consists of 13 residues. Whole-study results and caveats: The model made its ophthalmopathy prediction, and onset followed a median roughly six months later.

The sequence came from an adult woman with Graves' disease, either hyperthyroidism or ophthalmopathy (not recorded which). The genes are TRBV11-2 and TRBJ2-5; no firm D call. Sequences were obtained from peripheral blood or thyroid tissue (not recorded which). The CDR3 protein is CASSLLRQETQYF. The CDR3 bases are TGTGCCAGCAGCTTGTTACGCCAAGAGACCCAGTACTTC.